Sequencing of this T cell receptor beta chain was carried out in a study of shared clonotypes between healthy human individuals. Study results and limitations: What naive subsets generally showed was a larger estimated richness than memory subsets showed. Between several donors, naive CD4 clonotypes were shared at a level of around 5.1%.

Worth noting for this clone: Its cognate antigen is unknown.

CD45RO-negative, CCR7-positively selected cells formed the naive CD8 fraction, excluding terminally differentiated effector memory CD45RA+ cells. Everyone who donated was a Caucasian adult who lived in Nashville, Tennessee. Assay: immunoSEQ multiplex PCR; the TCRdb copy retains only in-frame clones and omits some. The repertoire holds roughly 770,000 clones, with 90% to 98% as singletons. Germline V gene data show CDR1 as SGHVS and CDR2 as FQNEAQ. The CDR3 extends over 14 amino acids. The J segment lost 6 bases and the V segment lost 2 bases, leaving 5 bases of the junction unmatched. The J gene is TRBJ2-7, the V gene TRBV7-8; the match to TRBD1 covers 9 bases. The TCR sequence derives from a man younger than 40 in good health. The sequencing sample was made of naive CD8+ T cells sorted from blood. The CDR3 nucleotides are TGTGCCAGCAGCTTAATAGGACAGGGGCGCGAGCAGTACTTC. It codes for CASSLIGQGREQYF.